This entry describes one TCR beta chain. Sequencing used immunoSEQ multiplex PCR; TCRdb keeps in-frame clones, though not all of them. The sample lists roughly 48,000 clones, about nine tenths occurring once. The trim removed 6 bases at V and 6 bases at J, leaving 4 bases unmatched. The CDR3 extends over 12 amino acids. This entry comes from a study of blood T cell repertoires in COVID-19. Study-level background: Acute and convalescent COVID-19 samples came from the United States, Italy and Spain.

Sequencing used peripheral blood. The TCR was taken from a human donor in a cohort sampled during active COVID-19. The chain is built from TRBV12-3 or TRBV12-4 and TRBJ1-1; 7 bases are shared with TRBD1. CDR3 nucleotides: TGTGCCAGCAGGCGTACAGGGGCTGAAGCTTTCTTT. As protein: CASRRTGAEAFF.